The rows below give T cell receptor beta chains drawn from one sample of a study of blood T cell repertoires in COVID-19. Measured with immunoSEQ multiplex PCR; TCRdb has only the in-frame clones, and not every one. This sample has 95,000 to 150,000 clones, with over 80% found just once. The sample was PBMCs or T cells enriched from blood (not recorded which). These receptors were collected from a woman between 25 and 40 years old who had recovered from COVID-19. Both conserved end residues are part of each CDR3. Fields, in order: D gene, clone size, V gene, J gene, CDR3 protein, CDR3 DNA. The D gene is left open where the match is weak. Clone size is shown for a subset of rows, as once, few, many or a class of expanded clone.

>NA|NA|TRBV29-1|TRBJ1-1
CSVPGQRVKAEAFF
TGCAGCGTCCCCGGACAACGGGTGAAGGCTGAAGCTTTCTTT
>TRBD1|NA|TRBV7-6|TRBJ2-1
CASSTETQGAPGDEQFF
TGTGCCAGCAGCACTGAAACACAGGGGGCGCCTGGGGATGAGCAGTTCTTC
>NA|once|TRBV12-3/TRBV12-4|TRBJ2-7
CASSPRQDEQYF
TGTGCCAGCAGTCCTCGACAGGATGAGCAGTACTTC
>NA|once|TRBV7-8|TRBJ2-1
CASSSLSRGSYNEQFF
TGTGCCAGCAGCTCCCTAAGTCGCGGGTCCTACAATGAGCAGTTCTTC
>NA|NA|TRBV28|TRBJ2-3
CASSPDRTHLTDTQYF
TGTGCCAGCAGTCCGGATAGGACTCACCTGACAGATACGCAGTATTTT
>NA|NA|TRBV5-6|TRBJ2-2
CASSSVRSGELFF
TGTGCCAGCAGCTCTGTTCGGAGCGGGGAGCTGTTTTTT
>TRBD1|NA|TRBV2|TRBJ2-5
CASSEPRGRETQYF
TGTGCCAGCAGTGAACCCAGGGGGCGAGAGACCCAGTACTTC
>NA|once|TRBV24-1|TRBJ2-2
CATSDPPRINTGELFF
TGTGCCACCAGTGATCCTCCTAGGATTAACACCGGGGAGCTGTTTTTT
>TRBD1|once|TRBV7-2|TRBJ1-2
CASSLAWAQGANGYTF
TGTGCCAGCAGCTTAGCTTGGGCACAGGGGGCTAATGGCTACACCTTC
>NA|NA|TRBV5-5|TRBJ2-1
CASSAIAVSYNEQFF
TGTGCCAGCAGCGCAATAGCGGTCTCCTACAATGAGCAGTTCTTC
>NA|few|TRBV30|TRBJ1-6
CAWCHRRFNSPLHF
TGTGCCTGGTGCCACCGCAGGTTTAATTCACCCCTCCACTTT
>TRBD1|NA|TRBV2|TRBJ2-7
CASITGQAYEQYF
TGTGCCAGCATAACGGGACAGGCCTACGAGCAGTACTTC